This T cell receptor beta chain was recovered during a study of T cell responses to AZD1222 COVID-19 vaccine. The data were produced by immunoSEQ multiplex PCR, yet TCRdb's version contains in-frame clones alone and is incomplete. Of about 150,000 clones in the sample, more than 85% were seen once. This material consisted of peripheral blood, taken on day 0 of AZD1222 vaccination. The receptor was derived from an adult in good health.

In DNA form, the CDR3 reads TGTGCCAGCAGGAACGCGGGGGGGGCCTACGAGCAGTACTTC. Residues: CASRNAGGAYEQYF. The chain joins TRBV28 to TRBJ2-7, with 9 bases that match TRBD2. Germline-derived CDR1 and CDR2 are MDHEN and SYDVKM. J was trimmed by 2 bases and V by 6 bases; bases with no gene match: 5. CDR3 size: 14 residues.